This TCR beta chain was obtained from a study of T cells after yellow fever vaccination. TCRdb passed the 5' RACE reads through MiXCR, listing each CDR3 protein once. The profile shows 250,000 to 300,000 distinct CDR3 sequences, 7.5% to 9% of them singletons. There are many counts of this clonotype. Germline loops: CDR1 SGHDT, CDR2 YYEEEE. The CDR3 is 12 amino acids. V was shortened by 1 base and J by 7 bases, with 8 bases between the two germline ends. The clonotype originates from a man aged 18 to 35 who received the YFV17D yellow fever vaccine. Sequenced here: CD4+ T cells sorted from PBMCs, sampled 5 days after the yellow fever booster vaccination. The V and J genes are TRBV5-6 and TRBJ1-2; no firm D call. The CDR3 loop reads CASSLWESGYTF. DNA for the CDR3: TGTGCCAGCAGCTTGTGGGAAAGTGGCTACACCTTC.